These 32 T cell receptor beta chains were all obtained from the same sample, sequenced in a study of blood T cell repertoires in COVID-19. TCRdb keeps only in-frame clones here, not all; method: immunoSEQ multiplex PCR. The data contain around 84,000 clones, 80% to 90% of them singletons. The sample was peripheral blood. These receptor sequences come from a man over 45 with active COVID-19.

The chain joins TRBV28 to TRBJ2-3; D ambiguous. Germline-derived CDR1 and CDR2 are MDHEN and SYDVKM. Trimming cost V 6 bases and J 2 bases, with 12 bases left between them. The CDR3 covers 14 residues. The CDR3 region has the DNA TGTGCCAGCAGGCCCCCAGGATACACAGATACGCAGTATTTT. Encoded protein: CASRPPGYTDTQYF.

The chain recombines TRBV19 with TRBJ2-5, with 10 bases fitting TRBD2. The CDR3 spans 16 residues. The ends lost 5 bases at V and 1 base at J; junction bases unmatched: 7. Per the germline V gene, CDR1 is LNHDA and CDR2 is SQIVND (reference sequence). The DNA for the CDR3 is TGTGCCAGTAGTCCGAGACTAGCGGGTTTCCAAGAGACCCAGTACTTC. Translating it yields CASSPRLAGFQETQYF.

The J gene is TRBJ1-4, the V gene TRBV18, with D possibly being TRBD1 (6 bases). Trimming removed 2 bases from V and 5 bases from J, with 12 bases in between. The germline V gene encodes CDR1 KGHSH and CDR2 LQKENI. This CDR3 spans 15 amino acids. CDR3 sequence (DNA): TGTGCCAGCTCACCATCACAGGGTTCGAATGAAAAACTGTTTTTT. It encodes CASSPSQGSNEKLFF.

The V call is TRBV11-3, the J call TRBJ1-6, with unresolved D. Germline loops: CDR1 SGHNT, CDR2 YENEEA. The CDR3 extends over 12 amino acids. The V end was cut by 3 bases, the J end by 7 bases, with 4 bases between. The DNA for the CDR3 is TGTGCCAGCAGCTTCGTCAATTCACCCCTCCACTTT. This translates into CASSFVNSPLHF.

The chain carries TRBV5-1 and TRBJ1-4, with TRBD1 identical over 9 bases. The CDR3 runs to 14 residues. V was pared by 4 bases and J by 8 bases, with 6 bases of the junction left unmatched. In germline, CDR1 is SGHRS, CDR2 YFSETQ. The CDR3 is CASSRDRGGEKLFF. The CDR3 DNA follows: TGCGCCAGCAGCCGAGACAGGGGGGGCGAAAAACTGTTTTTT.

This clone came up a few times. The rearrangement uses TRBV2 and TRBJ1-5; 9 nucleotides line up with TRBD1. V was pared by 6 bases and J by 4 bases, with 4 bases of the junction left unmatched. The CDR3 has 14 residues. In germline, CDR1 is SNHLY, CDR2 FYNNEI. For the CDR3, the DNA is TGTGCCAGCAGGGTGGGACAGGGAAATCAGCCCCAGCATTTT. Amino acid sequence: CASRVGQGNQPQHF.

The chain is built from TRBV18 and TRBJ1-6; 7 bases line up with TRBD1. Germline values: CDR1 KGHSH, CDR2 LQKENI. There are 17 residues in the CDR3. V shed 2 bases and J 5 bases; nucleotides not matched to a gene: 9. The CDR3 sequence is CASSPLRQGNDNSPLHF. In DNA form, the CDR3 reads TGTGCCAGCTCACCATTGAGACAGGGAAATGATAATTCACCCCTCCACTTT.

This clone turned up a few times. This chain links TRBV28 with TRBJ2-7; 8 nucleotides match TRBD2. V gave up 1 base and J gave up 4 bases; unmatched junction bases: 6. Per the germline V gene, CDR1 is MDHEN and CDR2 is SYDVKM. This CDR3 spans 15 amino acids. CDR3 in amino acids: CASSLSSGGRYEQYF. The CDR3 DNA sequence: TGTGCCAGCAGTTTATCGAGCGGGGGACGATACGAGCAGTACTTC.

This chain joins TRBV29-1 and TRBJ2-2; no firm D call. Per the germline V gene, CDR1 is SQVTM and CDR2 is ANQGSEA. Between the trimmed V and J ends, which lost 4 bases and 6 bases, there was a span of 6 bases. The CDR3 contains 11 residues. The CDR3 DNA reads TGCAGCGTTGGTGGAGCCGGGGAGCTGTTTTTT. Protein product: CSVGGAGELFF.

The chain joins TRBV9 to TRBJ2-3, with D perhaps TRBD2 (5 bases). Trimming stripped 4 bases from V and 11 bases from J, with 20 bases between. The CDR3 has 14 amino acids. Per germline, CDR1 SGDLS and CDR2 YYNGEE. The CDR3, as DNA: TGTGCCAGCAGCCCTGGACTGGCCGGGAACGGGCAGTATTTT. Protein: CASSPGLAGNGQYF.

V gene TRBV28 combines with J gene TRBJ1-2; 9 nucleotides agree with TRBD1. Germline CDR1 is MDHEN and CDR2 is SYDVKM. The CDR3 has 12 amino acids. V lost 10 bases to trimming and J lost 2 bases; unmatched junction nucleotides: 2. CDR3 coding DNA: TGTGCCACCGGACAGGGGAACTATGGCTACACCTTC. Protein product: CATGQGNYGYTF.

The chain couples TRBV7-9 to TRBJ1-4; TRBD1 might be the D (6 bases). Germline CDR1 and CDR2: SEHNR and FQNEAQ (reference sequence). V was pared by 8 bases and J by 7 bases, with 14 bases between. The CDR3 is 13 amino acids. The CDR3 DNA reads TGTGCCAGCGCCGGGACAAAGGGTGAAAAACTGTTTTTT. Translation: CASAGTKGEKLFF.

The chain recombines TRBV18 with TRBJ1-6, with 7 bases identical to TRBD1. With 6 bases clipped from V and 7 bases from J, the junction kept 6 bases outside the gene matches. The CDR3 length is 14 residues. Germline V gene sequence: CDR1 KGHSH, CDR2 LQKENI. CDR3 nucleotide sequence: TGTGCCAGCTCTCCGGGACAGAGGAATTCACCCCTCCACTTT. Translation gives CASSPGQRNSPLHF.

The V and J genes are TRBV10-3 and TRBJ2-1; the match to TRBD1 covers 9 bases. The CDR3 runs to 15 residues. CDR1 and CDR2 (germline): ENHRY, SYGVKD. The ends lost 7 bases at V and 4 bases at J; junction bases unmatched: 8. CDR3 nucleotide sequence: TGTGCCATCAACAGCGGACAGGGGCAGTACAATGAGCAGTTCTTC. This sequence encodes CAINSGQGQYNEQFF.

The chain recombines TRBV24-1 with TRBJ2-1; D uncertain. The CDR3 sequence is 14 residues long. Trimming took off 4 bases at V and 3 bases at J, with 9 bases between the two ends. The germline CDR1 and CDR2 sequences are KGHDR and SFDVKD. CDR3 sequence reads: CATSENTIYNEQFF. The CDR3 DNA follows: TGTGCCACCAGTGAAAACACGATCTACAATGAGCAGTTCTTC.

This clone came up a few times. J is TRBJ2-5 and V is TRBV27; D possibly corresponds to TRBD1 (5 bases). Germline CDR1 MNHEY, CDR2 SMNVEV (reference sequence). V lost 5 bases to trimming and J lost 5 bases, with 15 bases between them. The CDR3 runs to 14 residues. The CDR3: CASSTQGQQETQYF. CDR3 in DNA: TGTGCCAGCAGTACCCAGGGTCAACAGGAGACCCAGTACTTC.

In regard to this clone: Relative to the germline gene, one junction end is altered; a read error may explain this. This chain joins TRBV7-2 and TRBJ2-7, with D hard to call. The CDR3 is 14 residues long. Germline CDR1 SGHTA, CDR2 FQGNSA. CDR3 DNA: TGTGCCAGCAGCTTAGACAGTTCGTCCTTCGAGCAGTACTTC. Translating it yields CASSLDSSSFEQYF.

This rearrangement joins TRBV12-3 or TRBV12-4 to TRBJ2-7; TRBD1 is a possible D gene (5 bases). The CDR3 totals 11 residues. The ends were cut back, 8 bases at V and 6 bases at J, with 11 bases in the middle. The DNA of the CDR3 is TGTGCCAGCCGCGATAGGGGCGAGCAGTACTTC. It is translated as CASRDRGEQYF.

The rearrangement joins TRBV27 to TRBJ2-7; a weak D match, TRBD2 (6 bases). Germline CDR1 reads MNHEY; CDR2 reads SMNVEV (reference sequence). This CDR3 is built from 14 residues. Trimming took off 6 bases at V and 0 bases at J, with 12 bases between the two ends. CDR3 bases: TGTGCCAGCAGCCCCAGTAGCGGCTCCTACGAGCAGTACTTC. Its protein is CASSPSSGSYEQYF.

V is TRBV5-1 and J is TRBJ2-1, with 8 bases identical to TRBD2. With V trimmed by 2 bases and J by 8 bases, 12 bases remained unmatched. In germline, CDR1 is SGHRS, CDR2 YFSETQ. The CDR3 spans 16 residues. The CDR3 coding sequence is TGCGCCAGCAGCTTACAAGCGGGAGTACTTTTCGATGAGCAGTTCTTC. Its translation: CASSLQAGVLFDEQFF.

V gene TRBV6-6 combines with J gene TRBJ2-1; possibly TRBD1 for D (6 bases). The length of the CDR3 is 12 residues. CDR1 MNHNY and CDR2 SVGAGI come from the germline V gene (reference sequence). V was clipped by 2 bases and J by 10 bases, with 9 bases between them. In nucleotides, the CDR3 is TGTGCCAGCAGTTACAGCGGACAGGAGCAGTTCTTC. Protein: CASSYSGQEQFF.

This chain joins TRBV7-6 and TRBJ2-1; D may be TRBD2 (7 bases). Trimming took 5 bases from V and 2 from J, leaving 13 bases between them. The CDR3 runs to 15 residues. Germline CDR1 is SGHVS and CDR2 is FNYEAQ. CDR3: CASSIGGPTYNEQFF. The CDR3 DNA follows: TGTGCCAGCAGCATCGGGGGGCCGACCTACAATGAGCAGTTCTTC. The whole variable domain, filled in from reference TRBV7-6 and TRBJ2-1, reads GAGVSQSPRYKVTKRGQDVALRCDPISGHVSLYWYRQALGQGPEFLTYFNYEAQQDKSGLPNDRFSAERPEGSISTLTIQRTEQRDSAMYRCASSIGGPTYNEQFFGPGTRLTVL.

V gene TRBV7-8 combines with J gene TRBJ2-2; 7 nucleotides match TRBD1. This CDR3 is built from 15 residues. Trimming took 5 bases from V and 4 from J; bases not matched to a gene: 7. Germline CDR1 and CDR2: SGHVS and FQNEAQ. As DNA, the CDR3 is TGTGCCAGCAGCCAGGACAGGAGTGGCACCGGGGAGCTGTTTTTT. Protein: CASSQDRSGTGELFF.

As for this clone: The junction shows a germline mismatch at one end, possibly a read error. V gene TRBV11-2 combines with J gene TRBJ1-6; no reliable D call. The CDR3 covers 10 residues. Germline V gene data show CDR1 as SGHAT and CDR2 as FQNNGV. CDR3 protein: CASSLDRPSF. Here the CDR3 DNA reads TGTGCCAGCAGCTTAGACAGGCCCAGCTTT.

This chain uses TRBV11-2 with TRBJ2-7; a possible D gene is TRBD2 (6 bases). Germline CDR1 reads SGHAT; CDR2 reads FQNNGV. This CDR3 contains 15 residues. V gave up 4 bases and J gave up 1 base, with 14 bases separating them. The CDR3 nucleotides read TGTGCCAGCAGCTCCCGACTAGAGACTTCCTACGAGCAGTACTTC. As protein: CASSSRLETSYEQYF.

This clone appeared a single time. The rearrangement links TRBV6-1 to TRBJ1-2, with D possibly TRBD1 on 6 matching bases. Trimming took off 5 bases at V and 0 bases at J, with 19 bases between the two ends. The germline V gene encodes CDR1 MNHNS and CDR2 SASEGT. The CDR3 sequence is 17 residues long. In DNA, the CDR3 is TGTGCCAGCAGTAAAGATTTATCAGGGGTAGCTAACTATGGCTACACCTTC. Translation: CASSKDLSGVANYGYTF.

The rearrangement links TRBV21-1 to TRBJ1-1; the D call in the table, TRBD1, was not verified against the DNA. TRBV21-1 is shown as a pseudogene. The CDR3 runs 15 residues. The CDR3 bases are TGTGCCAGCAGCGCGGACAGAGGAATGAACACTGAAGCTTTCTTT. This codes for CASSADRGMNTEAFF.

The chain joins TRBV27 to TRBJ1-5; the D gene is possibly TRBD1 (5 bases). From germline, CDR1 is MNHEY and CDR2 SMNVEV (reference sequence). V was trimmed by 4 bases and J by 3 bases, leaving 10 bases between them. The CDR3 sequence is 14 residues long. The CDR3 DNA sequence: TGTGCCAGCAGTTCTGGGGCCAACAATCAGCCCCAGCATTTT. This sequence encodes CASSSGANNQPQHF.

The rearrangement joins TRBV4-3 to TRBJ2-7, with D possibly matching TRBD1 (5 bases). Germline values: CDR1 LGHNA, CDR2 YSLEER. This CDR3 comprises 15 residues. The ends were cut back, 0 bases at V and 5 bases at J, with 14 bases in the middle. Written as DNA, the CDR3 is TGCGCCAGCAGCCAAGATCCGGGCCAGGGCAACGAGCAGTACTTC. Its protein is CASSQDPGQGNEQYF.

The V call is TRBV19, the J call TRBJ2-5, with 7 bases fitting TRBD1. J gave up 2 bases and V 5 bases, and 5 bases lay outside the gene matches. CDR3 length: 14 residues. Germline lookup yields CDR1 LNHDA and CDR2 SQIVND (reference sequence). This chain's CDR3 is CASSLQGLQETQYF. The CDR3 DNA sequence: TGTGCCAGTAGTCTACAGGGGTTGCAAGAGACCCAGTACTTC.

In nucleotides, the CDR3 is TGTGCCAGCAGCTTGGACAGGGAATTGAACGAGCAGTACTTC. Translating it yields CASSLDRELNEQYF. The chain joins TRBV7-2 to TRBJ2-7; TRBD1 matches 8 bases. CDR3 length: 14 amino acids. Germline V CDR1 and CDR2: SGHTA, FQGNSA. With V trimmed by 3 bases and J by 5 bases, 6 bases remained unmatched.

The chain combines TRBV5-5 with TRBJ1-6; 9 bases fit TRBD1. CDR3 length: 15 amino acids. Unmatched junction bases numbered 2, after V lost 0 bases and J lost 7 bases. The germline V gene encodes CDR1 SGHKS and CDR2 YYEKEE (reference sequence). The CDR3 protein is CASSLAGQGNSPLHF. CDR3 nucleotide sequence: TGTGCCAGCAGCTTGGCGGGACAGGGAAATTCACCCCTCCACTTT. Full variable domain (outside the CDR3, taken from reference TRBV5-5 and TRBJ1-6): DAGVTQSPTHLIKTRGQQVTLRCSPISGHKSVSWYQQVLGQGPQFIFQYYEKEERGRGNFPDRFSARQFPNYSSELNVNALLLGDSALYLCASSLAGQGNSPLHFGNGTRLTVT.